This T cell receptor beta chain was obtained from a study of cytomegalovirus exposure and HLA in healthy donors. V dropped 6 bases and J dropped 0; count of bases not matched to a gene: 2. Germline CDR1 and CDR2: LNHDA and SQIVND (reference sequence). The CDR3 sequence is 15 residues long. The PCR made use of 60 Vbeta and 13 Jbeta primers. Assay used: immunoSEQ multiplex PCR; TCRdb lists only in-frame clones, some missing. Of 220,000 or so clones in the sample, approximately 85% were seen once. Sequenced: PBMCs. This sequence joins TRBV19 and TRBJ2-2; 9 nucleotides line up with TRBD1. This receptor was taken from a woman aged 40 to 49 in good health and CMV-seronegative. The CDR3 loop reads CASSRQGANTGELFF. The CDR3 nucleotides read TGTGCCAGTAGCCGACAGGGGGCGAACACCGGGGAGCTGTTTTTT.